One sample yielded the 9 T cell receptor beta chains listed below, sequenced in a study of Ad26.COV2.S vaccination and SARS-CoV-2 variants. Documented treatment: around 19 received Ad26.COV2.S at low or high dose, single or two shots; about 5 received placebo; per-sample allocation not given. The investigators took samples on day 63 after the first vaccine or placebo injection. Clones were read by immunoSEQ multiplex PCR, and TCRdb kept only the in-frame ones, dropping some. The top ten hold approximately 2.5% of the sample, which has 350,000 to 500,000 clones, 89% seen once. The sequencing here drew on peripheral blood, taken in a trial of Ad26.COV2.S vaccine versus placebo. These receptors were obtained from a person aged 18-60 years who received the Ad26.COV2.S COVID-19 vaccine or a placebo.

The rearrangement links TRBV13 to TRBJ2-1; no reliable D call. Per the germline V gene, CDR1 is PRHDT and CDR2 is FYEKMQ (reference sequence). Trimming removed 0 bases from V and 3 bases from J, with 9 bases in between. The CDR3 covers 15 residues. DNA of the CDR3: TGTGCCAGCAGCTTAGGAAGGCGGTACTACAATGAGCAGTTCTTC. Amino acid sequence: CASSLGRRYYNEQFF.

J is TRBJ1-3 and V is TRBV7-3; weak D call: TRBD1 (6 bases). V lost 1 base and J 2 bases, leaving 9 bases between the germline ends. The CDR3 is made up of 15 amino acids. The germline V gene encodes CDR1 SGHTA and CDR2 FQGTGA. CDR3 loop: CASSLMQGTGNTIYF. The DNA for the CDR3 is TGTGCCAGCAGCTTAATGCAGGGGACTGGAAACACCATATATTTT.

Here the CDR3 reads CASSQVGVGTGAFF. The CDR3, as DNA: TGTGCCAGCAGCCAAGTGGGGGTAGGAACGGGGGCTTTCTTT. The V call is TRBV3-1 (or the pseudogene TRBV3-2), the J call TRBJ1-1; tentatively, D is TRBD1 (5 bases). Germline-derived CDR1 and CDR2 are LGHDT and YNNKEL (reference sequence). CDR3 length: 14 amino acids. V dropped 1 base and J dropped 11 bases, with 17 bases sitting between them.

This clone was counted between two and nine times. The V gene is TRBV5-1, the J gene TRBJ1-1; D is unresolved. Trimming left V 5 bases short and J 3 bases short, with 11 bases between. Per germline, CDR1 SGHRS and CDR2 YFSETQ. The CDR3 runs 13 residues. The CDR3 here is CASREGSHTEAFF. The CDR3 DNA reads TGCGCCAGCAGGGAAGGGTCGCACACTGAAGCTTTCTTT.

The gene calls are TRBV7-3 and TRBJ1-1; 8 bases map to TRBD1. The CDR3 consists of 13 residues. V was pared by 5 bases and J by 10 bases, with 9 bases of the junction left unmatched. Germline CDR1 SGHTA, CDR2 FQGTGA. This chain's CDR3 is CASSPGQGRPAFF. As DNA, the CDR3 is TGTGCCAGCAGCCCCGGACAGGGACGCCCAGCTTTCTTT.

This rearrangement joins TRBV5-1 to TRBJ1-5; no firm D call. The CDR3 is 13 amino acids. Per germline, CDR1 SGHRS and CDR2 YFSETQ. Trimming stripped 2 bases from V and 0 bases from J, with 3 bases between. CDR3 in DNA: TGCGCCAGCAGCTTATTTAGCAATCAGCCCCAGCATTTT. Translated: CASSLFSNQPQHF.

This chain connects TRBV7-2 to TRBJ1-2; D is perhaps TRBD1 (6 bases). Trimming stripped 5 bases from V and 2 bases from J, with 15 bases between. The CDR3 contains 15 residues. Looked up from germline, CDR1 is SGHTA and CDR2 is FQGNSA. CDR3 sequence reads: CASSDVPGQNYGYTF. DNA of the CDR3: TGTGCCAGCAGCGATGTCCCGGGACAAAACTATGGCTACACCTTC.

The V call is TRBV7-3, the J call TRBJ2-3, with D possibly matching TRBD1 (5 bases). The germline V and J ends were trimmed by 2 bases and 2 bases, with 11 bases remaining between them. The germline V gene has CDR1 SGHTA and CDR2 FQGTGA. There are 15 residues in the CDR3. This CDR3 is CASSLGAISTDTQYF. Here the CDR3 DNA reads TGTGCCAGCAGCTTAGGGGCCATCTCCACAGATACGCAGTATTTT.

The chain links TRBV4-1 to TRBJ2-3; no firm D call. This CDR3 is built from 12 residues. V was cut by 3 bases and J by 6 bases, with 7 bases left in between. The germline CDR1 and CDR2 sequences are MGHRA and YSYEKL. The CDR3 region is CASSHPWDTQYF. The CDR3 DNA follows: TGCGCCAGCAGCCACCCCTGGGATACGCAGTATTTT.